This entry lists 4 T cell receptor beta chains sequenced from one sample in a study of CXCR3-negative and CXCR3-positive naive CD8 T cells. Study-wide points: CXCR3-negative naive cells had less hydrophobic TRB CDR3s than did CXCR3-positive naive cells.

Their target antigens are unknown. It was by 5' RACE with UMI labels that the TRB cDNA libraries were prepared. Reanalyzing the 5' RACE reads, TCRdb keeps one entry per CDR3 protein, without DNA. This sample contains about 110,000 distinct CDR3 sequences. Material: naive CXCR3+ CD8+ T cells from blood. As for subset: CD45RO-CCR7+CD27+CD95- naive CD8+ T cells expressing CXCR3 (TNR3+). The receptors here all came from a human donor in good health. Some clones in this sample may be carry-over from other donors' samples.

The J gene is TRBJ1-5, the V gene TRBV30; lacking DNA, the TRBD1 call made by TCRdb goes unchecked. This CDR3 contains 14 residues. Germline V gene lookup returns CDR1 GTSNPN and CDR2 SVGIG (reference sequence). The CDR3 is CAWTGTGAGQPQHF.

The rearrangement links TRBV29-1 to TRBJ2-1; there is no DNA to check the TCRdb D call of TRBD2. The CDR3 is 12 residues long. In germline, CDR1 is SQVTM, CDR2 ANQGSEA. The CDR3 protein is CSVVGSGNEQFF.

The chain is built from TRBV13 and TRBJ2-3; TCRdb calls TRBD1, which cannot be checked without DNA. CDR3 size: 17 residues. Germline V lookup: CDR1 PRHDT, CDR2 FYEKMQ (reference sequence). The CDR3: CASTLYGQGIETDTQYF.

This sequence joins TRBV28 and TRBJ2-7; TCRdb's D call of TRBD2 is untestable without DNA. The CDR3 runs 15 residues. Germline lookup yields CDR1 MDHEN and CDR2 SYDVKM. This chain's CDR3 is CASRRTIPSGHEQYF.